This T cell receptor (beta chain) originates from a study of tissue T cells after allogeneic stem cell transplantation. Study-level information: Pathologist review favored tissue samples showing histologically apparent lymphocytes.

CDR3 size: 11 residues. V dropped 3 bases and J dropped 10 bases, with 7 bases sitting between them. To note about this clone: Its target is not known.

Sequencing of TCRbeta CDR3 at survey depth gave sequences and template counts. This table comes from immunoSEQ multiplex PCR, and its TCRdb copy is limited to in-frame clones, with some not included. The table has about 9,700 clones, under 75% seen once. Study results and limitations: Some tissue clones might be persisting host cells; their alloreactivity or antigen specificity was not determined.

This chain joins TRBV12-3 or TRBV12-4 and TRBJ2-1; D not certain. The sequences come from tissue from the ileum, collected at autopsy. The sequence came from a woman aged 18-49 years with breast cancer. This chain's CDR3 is CASSFFREQFF. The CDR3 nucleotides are TGTGCCAGCAGTTTCTTCCGGGAGCAGTTCTTC.